A selection of T cell receptor beta chains follows, all from one sample in a study of vaccination and CD4 T cells after COVID-19. TCRdb passed the PCR reads through MiXCR, listing each CDR3 protein once. The table has about 7,000 distinct CDR3 sequences, over 25% seen once. The antigens of these receptors remain unknown. The sequences come from CD4+ T cells from blood, cultured in vitro, collected after SARS-CoV-2 vaccination. These receptors were collected from a human donor who had recovered from COVID-19. Both conserved end residues are part of each CDR3. D genes are given only for firm matches. Expanded clones are given a class, and other clones once, few, many or no size at all.

CDR3nt,CDR3aa,d_gene,v_gene,j_gene,abundance
TGTGCCAGCAGCTATGGAGGTTCGCAAGAGGCCCAGTACTTC,CASSYGGSQEAQYF,.,TRBV6-1,TRBJ2-5,.
TGTGCCAGTAGTATAAGAAGAGCTGAAGCTTTCTTT,CASSIRRAEAFF,.,TRBV19,TRBJ1-1,.
TGCAGTGCCCCACCCGGGGCCTATGGCTACACCTTC,CSAPPGAYGYTF,.,TRBV20-1,TRBJ1-2,medium-sized
TGCGCCAGCAGCCAGCGGCCCTCAGAGACCCAGTACTTC,CASSQRPSETQYF,.,TRBV4-1,TRBJ2-5,few
TGTGCCAGCCAGAACGGAGGACAGGATGGGTATGGCTACACCTTC,CASQNGGQDGYGYTF,TRBD1,TRBV6-1,TRBJ1-2,.
TGCAGTGCAAGGCCCCCAGGGAGCTCTGGAAACACCATATATTTT,CSARPPGSSGNTIYF,.,TRBV20-1,TRBJ1-3,few
TGTGCCAGCAGCTTAGCTAGGGCGGGCGTGAATTCACCCCTCCACTTT,CASSLARAGVNSPLHF,.,TRBV11-3,TRBJ1-6,few
TGCAGTGGTACCTGGGGCAGGGGGCTTACTGCTGAAGCTTTCTTT,CSGTWGRGLTAEAFF,TRBD1,TRBV20-1,TRBJ1-1,large
TGCGCCAGCGCCCAGAGCGAAGAGACCCAGTACTTC,CASAQSEETQYF,.,TRBV5-1,TRBJ2-5,.
TGTGCCAGCAGTTTAATTGGTGGGGCCCAAGATACGCAGTATTTT,CASSLIGGAQDTQYF,.,TRBV28,TRBJ2-3,few
TGTGCCACCCGCGGGGGCCATTCTGGGGCCAACGTCCTGACTTTC,CATRGGHSGANVLTF,.,TRBV11-2,TRBJ2-6,.
TGTGCCAGCAGTTTAGGCCAGCGGGAAAGGGTTGAGCAGTTCTTC,CASSLGQRERVEQFF,TRBD2,TRBV27,TRBJ2-1,.
TGTGCCAGCAGCTTACCGGGAGAGACCCAGTACTTC,CASSLPGETQYF,.,TRBV7-9,TRBJ2-5,.
TGTGCCAGCAGTTCAGCCGTTAACACCGTACAGGGGCTCTCCGGGCACACCATATATTTT,CASSSAVNTVQGLSGHTIYF,TRBD1,TRBV27,TRBJ1-3,.
TGCAGTGCTAGTCCACAGGGTACTGGAAACACCATATATTTT,CSASPQGTGNTIYF,.,TRBV20-1,TRBJ1-3,medium-sized
TGCGCCAGCAGGACAGGGGATCAGCCCCAGCATTTT,CASRTGDQPQHF,TRBD1,TRBV10-2,TRBJ1-5,few
TGTGCCAGCAACCTTAACAGGGGGCGGTCGGAGACCCAGTACTTC,CASNLNRGRSETQYF,TRBD1,TRBV28,TRBJ2-5,medium-sized
TGTGCCAGCAGTTGGGGGGGATTCACAGATACGCAGTATTTT,CASSWGGFTDTQYF,TRBD2,TRBV28,TRBJ2-3,.
TGTGCCAGCGGACTAGCGGGGAACTACGAGCAGTACTTC,CASGLAGNYEQYF,TRBD2,TRBV6-1,TRBJ2-7,few
TGTGCCAGCAGCTTAAAGGGGGGCGGGGGTTATCCCGGCTACACCTTC,CASSLKGGGGYPGYTF,.,TRBV7-3,TRBJ1-2,.
TGTGCCAGCAGTTCTGTTGGCTACACCTTC,CASSSVGYTF,.,TRBV28,TRBJ1-2,medium-sized
TGTGCCAGTAGTAGGTACGGGGGAAGCTCCTACGAGCAGTACTTC,CASSRYGGSSYEQYF,.,TRBV19,TRBJ2-7,.
TGTGCCAGCAGCCCCCAGGGCCTGAGCGGCTACACCTTC,CASSPQGLSGYTF,.,TRBV6-2/TRBV6-3,TRBJ1-2,few
TGTGCCAGCAGCCCCTTTGGGGGGGGACTCTACAATGAGCAGTTCTTC,CASSPFGGGLYNEQFF,TRBD2,TRBV7-3,TRBJ2-1,.
TGCGCCAGCAGCTCCTTGTTAGGAGGGAACACTGAAGCTTTCTTT,CASSSLLGGNTEAFF,.,TRBV5-1,TRBJ1-1,few
TGTGCCAGCAGTTTATTTCCCAGAACGGGAGCCCTAGGCTACACCTTC,CASSLFPRTGALGYTF,.,TRBV12-3/TRBV12-4,TRBJ1-2,once
TGTGCCAGCAGCAATACAGGGGTAGAGACCCAGTACTTC,CASSNTGVETQYF,TRBD1,TRBV28,TRBJ2-5,few
TGCAGTGCTAGAGATGAGTCTAGCGGCAACTACGAGCAGTACTTC,CSARDESSGNYEQYF,TRBD2,TRBV20-1,TRBJ2-7,few
TGCAGTGCCCCCCGGGCAGCTGGAAACACCATATATTTT,CSAPRAAGNTIYF,.,TRBV20-1,TRBJ1-3,medium-sized
TGCGCCAGCAGCCAAGCCCCCCCGGGACAGGGGAGTTCACCCCTCCACTTT,CASSQAPPGQGSSPLHF,TRBD1,TRBV4-1,TRBJ1-6,.
TGTGCCAGTAGTATCTACGAGGGCCAAAATTCACCCCTCCACTTT,CASSIYEGQNSPLHF,.,TRBV19,TRBJ1-6,.
TGTGCCAGCAGTTACTCGGGGGACAGCTCCTACGAGCAGTACTTC,CASSYSGDSSYEQYF,TRBD1,TRBV6-5,TRBJ2-7,.
TGTGCCAGCAGCCGGGGACAGGGGAGCAATCAGCCCCAGCATTTT,CASSRGQGSNQPQHF,TRBD1,TRBV6-1,TRBJ1-5,.
TGTGCCAGCAGCCCGGGGGGGGGCGATGATACGCAGTATTTT,CASSPGGGDDTQYF,TRBD2,TRBV28,TRBJ2-3,.
TGTGCCACAGGGACTAGCGGGGTCACAGATACGCAGTATTTT,CATGTSGVTDTQYF,TRBD2,TRBV10-3,TRBJ2-3,few
TGTGCCAGCAGTGAAAAGGGAGAAGATACGCAGTATTTT,CASSEKGEDTQYF,.,TRBV6-4,TRBJ2-3,.
TGTGCCAGCAGTTACACAGGACTGGCGGGACCCCGTGGGACCCAGTACTTC,CASSYTGLAGPRGTQYF,.,TRBV6-5,TRBJ2-5,.
TGTGCCAGCAGCGTTGGGACAACTAGCTCTGGGGCCAACGTCCTGACTTTC,CASSVGTTSSGANVLTF,.,TRBV11-2,TRBJ2-6,.
TGCAGCGTTGGAGGGTCGGCGGTCTACAATGAGCAGTTCTTC,CSVGGSAVYNEQFF,.,TRBV29-1,TRBJ2-1,few
TGTGCCAGCACTATAGGGGCCCGTATCGAGACCCAGTACTTC,CASTIGARIETQYF,.,TRBV28,TRBJ2-5,few